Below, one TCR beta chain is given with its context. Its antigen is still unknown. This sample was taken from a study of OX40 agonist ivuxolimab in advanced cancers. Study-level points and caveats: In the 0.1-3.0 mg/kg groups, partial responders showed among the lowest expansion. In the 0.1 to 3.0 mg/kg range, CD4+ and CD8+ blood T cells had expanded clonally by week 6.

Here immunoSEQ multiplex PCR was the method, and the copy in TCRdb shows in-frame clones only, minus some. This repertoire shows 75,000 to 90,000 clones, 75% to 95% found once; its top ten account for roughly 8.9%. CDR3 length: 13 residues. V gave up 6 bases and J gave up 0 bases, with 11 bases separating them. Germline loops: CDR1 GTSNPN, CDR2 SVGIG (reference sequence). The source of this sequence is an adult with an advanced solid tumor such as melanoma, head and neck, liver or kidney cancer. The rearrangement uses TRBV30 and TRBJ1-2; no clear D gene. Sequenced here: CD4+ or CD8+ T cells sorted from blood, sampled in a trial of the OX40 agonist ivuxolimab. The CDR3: CACLSGTNYGYTF. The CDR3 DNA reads TGTGCCTGTTTGTCCGGCACTAACTATGGCTACACCTTC.